The 20 T cell receptor beta chains in this list originate from one sample, sequenced in a study of beta chain features in type 1 diabetes. Every bit of the isolated RNA underwent reverse transcription, so sequencing read expressed TCRB transcripts. Clones were read by immunoSEQ multiplex PCR, and TCRdb kept only the in-frame ones, dropping some. The sample holds some 300,000 clones, 8% seen once. The specimen was central memory CD4+ T cells from blood. Receptor source: a woman between 18 and 29 years old in good health.

V gene TRBV7-3 combines with J gene TRBJ1-4; D is possibly TRBD1 (6 bases). This CDR3 contains 15 residues. The V gene's germline CDR1 is SGHTA and CDR2 FQGTGA. Trimming removed 3 bases at V and 3 bases at J, with 11 bases between. This CDR3 reads CASSFGGLANEKLFF. The DNA for the CDR3 is TGTGCCAGCAGCTTTGGGGGGCTGGCTAATGAAAAACTGTTTTTT.

The chain carries TRBV5-4 and TRBJ1-2; possible D gene TRBD1, 6 bases. The CDR3 is 14 amino acids. Trimming cost V 0 bases and J 4 bases, with 10 bases left between them. Germline CDR1 reads SGHNT; CDR2 reads YYREEE (reference sequence). The CDR3 here is CASSLGRGGYGYTF. The CDR3 region has the DNA TGTGCCAGCAGCTTGGGCAGGGGAGGCTATGGCTACACCTTC.

This clone has a handful of counts. The chain uses TRBV29-1 and TRBJ2-7; possibly TRBD1 for D (6 bases). The germline V gene has CDR1 SQVTM and CDR2 ANQGSEA. This CDR3 region has 12 residues. The V end was cut by 7 bases, the J end by 4 bases, with 14 bases between. In DNA form, the CDR3 reads TGCAGCGCCCAGGGACAAAGTTACGAGCAGTACTTC. It encodes CSAQGQSYEQYF.

This clone turned up a few times. The V gene is TRBV18, the J gene TRBJ2-7, with D perhaps TRBD1 (6 bases). Trimming removed 2 bases from V and 4 bases from J, with 12 bases in between. The CDR3 totals 14 residues. The germline V gene has CDR1 KGHSH and CDR2 LQKENI. CDR3 protein: CASSPYPGAYEQYV. In DNA form, the CDR3 reads TGTGCCAGCTCACCATACCCAGGGGCTTACGAGCAGTACGTC.

There are a few counts of this clone. The rearrangement links TRBV5-1 to TRBJ2-6; 7 bases fit TRBD1. This CDR3 region has 17 residues. Germline trimming cut 4 bases from V and 1 base from J; bases unmatched to any gene: 8. CDR1 SGHRS and CDR2 YFSETQ come from the germline V gene. The DNA of the CDR3 is TGCGCCAGCAGCCTGCGAGGGACAGCTTCTGGGGCCAACGTCCTGACTTTC. This sequence encodes CASSLRGTASGANVLTF.

V is TRBV28 and J is TRBJ2-7; 9 bases are shared with TRBD1. The CDR3 has 14 amino acids. J was trimmed by 4 bases and V by 7 bases; bases with no gene match: 8. Looked up from germline, CDR1 is MDHEN and CDR2 is SYDVKM. The CDR3 nucleotides read TGTGCCAGCAACACAGGGGGCCGTGGATACGAGCAGTACGTC. This codes for CASNTGGRGYEQYV.

The sample holds a few counts of this clone. Since a much larger clone is just one base distant, this may be a read error. The same CDR3 is also encoded by other DNA sequences in this sample. The genes are TRBV5-1 and TRBJ1-1; 9 bases match TRBD1. Germline lookup yields CDR1 SGHRS and CDR2 YFSETQ. CDR3 length: 14 amino acids. Germline trimming cut 4 bases from V and 1 base from J; bases unmatched to any gene: 2. CDR3 coding DNA: TGCGCCAGCAGCCCGGACAGGGGGAACACTGAAGCTTTCTTT. Amino acids: CASSPDRGNTEAFF.

This clone has ten or more counts. V and J are TRBV14 and TRBJ2-5, with D uncertain. Between the trimmed V and J ends, which lost 2 bases and 1 base, there was a span of 5 bases. The length of the CDR3 is 13 residues. Germline V gene lookup returns CDR1 SGHDN and CDR2 FVKESK. CDR3 DNA sequence: TGTGCCAGCAGCCAAATAGGCCAAGAGACCCAGTACTTC. It codes for CASSQIGQETQYF.

This clone was counted only a few times. The genes are TRBV28 and TRBJ2-4; maybe TRBD1 (5 bases). This CDR3 contains 14 residues. Deletions cut 2 bases from V and 3 bases from J, with 8 bases between. Per the germline V gene, CDR1 is MDHEN and CDR2 is SYDVKM. CDR3 bases: TGTGCCAGCAGTTTAGGACACGGCAAAAACATTCAGTACTTC. Residues: CASSLGHGKNIQYF.

The J gene is TRBJ2-7, the V gene TRBV29-1; tentatively, D is TRBD1 (7 bases). Trimming took off 2 bases at V and 6 bases at J, with 14 bases between the two ends. CDR3 length equals 13 residues. The V gene's germline CDR1 is SQVTM and CDR2 ANQGSEA. The CDR3 region is CSVEPQGGIEQYF. As DNA, the CDR3 is TGCAGCGTTGAACCCCAGGGGGGTATCGAGCAGTACTTC.

This clone has at least ten counts. The CDR3 region is CASSSPPRTSELFF. The CDR3 bases are TGTGCCAGCAGCTCCCCCCCTCGGACATCCGAGCTGTTTTTT. V usage is TRBV7-2 and J usage is TRBJ2-2; tentative D call: TRBD1 (5 bases). The CDR3 runs to 14 residues. Germline-derived CDR1 and CDR2 are SGHTA and FQGNSA. The V end was cut by 4 bases, the J end by 11 bases, with 17 bases between.

The sample holds a few counts of this clone. The chain links TRBV5-6 to TRBJ2-7, with 9 bases that match TRBD2. V was pared by 2 bases and J by 6 bases, with 6 bases of the junction left unmatched. CDR1 is SGHDT and CDR2 is YYEEEE in the germline V gene. The CDR3 is 14 residues long. The CDR3 region is CASSFRASGAEQYV. CDR3 bases: TGTGCCAGCAGCTTCAGGGCTAGCGGGGCCGAGCAGTACGTC.

This clone has a handful of counts. The rearrangement joins TRBV6-5 to TRBJ1-3; 7 nucleotides match TRBD1. Losses at the gene ends were 5 bases for V and 4 bases for J; bases not matched to a gene: 5. Germline CDR1 and CDR2: MNHEY and SVGAGI. This CDR3 comprises 14 residues. Here the CDR3 reads CASSHRGGGNTIYF. CDR3 DNA sequence: TGTGCCAGCAGTCACAGGGGTGGCGGAAACACCATATATTTT.

This clone showed up just a few times. The genes are TRBV10-3 and TRBJ2-1; D unclear. V shed 4 bases and J shed 0 bases, with 10 bases lying between them. CDR3 size: 15 residues. CDR1 is ENHRY and CDR2 is SYGVKD in the germline V gene. The CDR3 spells CAISVGPGSYNEQFF. CDR3 DNA sequence: TGTGCCATCAGTGTCGGGCCAGGCTCCTACAATGAGCAGTTCTTC.

This clone was seen a few times. The gene calls are TRBV9 and TRBJ1-1, with D hard to call. The length of the CDR3 is 13 residues. V lost 4 bases and J lost 11, with 18 bases in between. Germline CDR1 reads SGDLS; CDR2 reads YYNGEE. CDR3 amino acids: CASSPITLRAAFF. CDR3 in DNA: TGTGCCAGCAGCCCCATTACTCTCCGGGCGGCTTTCTTT.

This clone has more than one count but fewer than ten. The same CDR3 is also encoded by other DNA sequences in this sample. The rearrangement links TRBV29-1 to TRBJ2-3; 12 positions agree with TRBD2. J gave up 4 bases and V 6 bases, and 5 bases lay outside the gene matches. Germline CDR1 SQVTM, CDR2 ANQGSEA. The CDR3 is made up of 14 amino acids. The CDR3 bases are TGCAGCGTGGCGACTAGCGGGGGCCCAGATACGCAGTATTTT. Protein product: CSVATSGGPDTQYF.

This clone was detected only a few times. J is TRBJ2-5 and V is TRBV4-2; TRBD1 is a possible D gene (6 bases). V was shortened by 1 base and J by 4 bases, with 13 bases between the two germline ends. Germline-derived CDR1 and CDR2 are LGHNA and YNFKEQ. CDR3 length equals 15 residues. The CDR3 protein is CASSQGQGPLETQYF. The CDR3 DNA is TGTGCCAGCAGCCAAGGCCAGGGGCCGCTAGAGACCCAGTACTTC.

This sequence joins TRBV10-3 and TRBJ2-7; tentatively, D is TRBD1 (7 bases). The CDR3 has 16 residues. V was clipped by 0 bases and J by 3 bases, with 15 bases between them. Germline loops: CDR1 ENHRY, CDR2 SYGVKD. The CDR3 region is CAISESRQGGYYEQYV. CDR3 in DNA: TGTGCCATCAGTGAGTCAAGACAGGGAGGTTACTACGAGCAGTACGTC.

This clone was recorded a few times. This chain uses TRBV9 with TRBJ1-4, with D hard to call. Per the germline V gene, CDR1 is SGDLS and CDR2 is YYNGEE. The CDR3 is made up of 14 amino acids. Trimming stripped 5 bases from V and 6 bases from J, with 14 bases between. Written as DNA, the CDR3 is TGTGCCAGCAGTCCCGGGAGTGGGGATGAAAAACTGTTTTTT. This gives the protein CASSPGSGDEKLFF.

The rearrangement joins TRBV18 to TRBJ2-7; D uncertain. V shed 5 bases and J shed 2 bases, with 16 bases lying between them. Germline CDR1 and CDR2: KGHSH and LQKENI. This CDR3 is 15 amino acids long. DNA for the CDR3: TGTGCCAGCTCATCAACCCATAAGGGCCCCTACGAGCAGTACTTC. It is translated as CASSSTHKGPYEQYF.